Each of the 15 T cell receptor beta chains below was sequenced from the same sample in a study of blood T cell repertoires in COVID-19. TCRdb keeps only in-frame clones here, not all; method: immunoSEQ multiplex PCR. The profile shows roughly 290,000 clones, about 86% of them singletons. Source material: peripheral blood. The receptors derive from a woman aged 30 to 39 who had recovered from COVID-19.

This clone was observed once. The CDR3, as DNA: TGTGCCAGCTCACCAAGTTCCCGCGCCCCAGGGAATTCACCCCTCCACTTT. It specifies CASSPSSRAPGNSPLHF. The rearrangement uses TRBV18 and TRBJ1-6, with D perhaps matching TRBD1 (5 bases). Germline V CDR1 and CDR2: KGHSH, LQKENI. V was pared by 2 bases and J by 7 bases, with 18 bases between. CDR3 length: 17 residues.

V and J are TRBV6-5 and TRBJ2-7; D possibly corresponds to TRBD2 (5 bases). The germline CDR1 and CDR2 sequences are MNHEY and SVGAGI. CDR3 length: 15 amino acids. V lost 8 bases to trimming and J lost 0 bases, with 17 bases between them. The CDR3 spells CASAKSSRGSYEQYF. In DNA, the CDR3 is TGTGCCAGCGCTAAGTCTAGCCGAGGCTCCTACGAGCAGTACTTC.

This chain links TRBV21-1 with TRBJ2-5; TRBD2, as called in the table, went unchecked against the DNA. TRBV21-1 is a known pseudogene. This CDR3 spans 16 amino acids. The CDR3: CASSPYRVKCRVCRYF. In DNA form, the CDR3 reads TGTGCCAGCAGCCCCTACCGAGTTAAGTGCCGTGTTTGTAGGTACTTC.

The chain couples TRBV19 to TRBJ1-6; 7 positions agree with TRBD1. The CDR3 contains 14 residues. The germline gives CDR1 LNHDA, CDR2 SQIVND (reference sequence). V lost 5 bases and J lost 4; bases outside the gene matches: 2. CDR3: CASSEGQYNSPLHF. Written as DNA, the CDR3 is TGTGCCAGTAGTGAGGGACAGTATAATTCACCCCTCCACTTT.

The V gene is TRBV13, the J gene TRBJ1-3; no clear D gene. The CDR3 totals 14 residues. Germline V gene sequence: CDR1 PRHDT, CDR2 FYEKMQ (reference sequence). V was trimmed by 2 bases and J by 3 bases, leaving 8 bases between them. CDR3 DNA: TGTGCCAGCAGCTTAAAGCACAGTGGAAACACCATATATTTT. Its protein is CASSLKHSGNTIYF.

The chain couples TRBV19 to TRBJ2-3; a possible D gene is TRBD2 (6 bases). Trimming left V 3 bases short and J 9 bases short, with 10 bases between. Germline values: CDR1 LNHDA, CDR2 SQIVND (reference sequence). The CDR3 is 12 amino acids. This CDR3 reads CASSMGGGTQYF. The CDR3 DNA sequence: TGTGCCAGTAGTATGGGAGGCGGGACGCAGTATTTT.

V usage is TRBV4-1 and J usage is TRBJ1-1; 9 bases are shared with TRBD1. This CDR3 has 15 amino acids. The trim removed 2 bases at V and 1 base at J, leaving 2 bases unmatched. CDR1 is MGHRA, CDR2 YSYEKL, per germline. The DNA of the CDR3 is TGCGCCAGCAGCCAACCGGGACAGGGGAACACTGAAGCTTTCTTT. It encodes CASSQPGQGNTEAFF.

The rearrangement links TRBV21-1 to TRBJ1-1; the table's D call, TRBD1, has no DNA check behind it. TRBV21-1 has pseudogene status. The CDR3 is made up of 13 amino acids. The CDR3 DNA reads TGTGCCAGCAGCTCTATGACAGGGACTGAAGCTTTCTTT. This encodes CASSSMTGTEAFF.

The rearrangement joins TRBV6-5 to TRBJ2-1; TRBD1 matches 8 bases. The trim removed 10 bases at V and 8 bases at J, leaving 7 bases unmatched. Germline V gene data show CDR1 as MNHEY and CDR2 as SVGAGI. The CDR3 length is 12 residues. As DNA, the CDR3 is TGTGCCACAGGGGGCGCAGGTTATGAGCAGTTCTTC. This codes for CATGGAGYEQFF.

The V call is TRBV6-5, the J call TRBJ1-6; no reliable D call. V was trimmed by 4 bases and J by 9 bases, leaving 7 bases between them. The CDR3 contains 12 residues. The germline V gene encodes CDR1 MNHEY and CDR2 SVGAGI. Here the CDR3 DNA reads TGTGCCAGCAGTTTTAGGAGTTCACCCCTCCACTTT. Translation gives CASSFRSSPLHF.

The chain uses TRBV19 and TRBJ1-6, with D perhaps TRBD1 (6 bases). Germline assignment: CDR1 LNHDA and CDR2 SQIVND (reference sequence). CDR3 length: 13 residues. V gave up 7 bases and J gave up 6 bases, with 10 bases separating them. Written as DNA, the CDR3 is TGTGCCAGTACCAACAGGGCTAATTCACCCCTCCACTTT. Protein: CASTNRANSPLHF.

In this sample, this clone turned up a few times. V gene TRBV19 combines with J gene TRBJ1-5, with D perhaps matching TRBD1 (6 bases). The CDR3 is 15 amino acids. Trimming took off 8 bases at V and 2 bases at J, with 16 bases between the two ends. In germline, CDR1 is LNHDA, CDR2 SQIVND (reference sequence). The DNA of the CDR3 is TGTGCCAGTCAGCCCGGGACAAGGGGCAATCAGCCCCAGCATTTT. Translating gives CASQPGTRGNQPQHF. Together with reference TRBV19 and TRBJ1-5, the CDR3 gives the full variable domain: DGGITQSPKYLFRKEGQNVTLSCEQNLNHDAMYWYRQDPGQGLRLIYYSQIVNDFQKGDIAEGYSVSREKKESFPLTVTSAQKNPTAFYLCASQPGTRGNQPQHFGDGTRLSIL.

The chain couples TRBV20-1 to TRBJ2-5, with D hard to call. There are 14 residues in the CDR3. Germline V lookup: CDR1 DFQATT, CDR2 SNEGSKA (reference sequence). Trimming removed 3 bases from V and 2 bases from J, with 13 bases in between. The CDR3 DNA is TGCAGTGCTAGTAGTGCGTCTGTTCAAGAGACCCAGTACTTC. Translated: CSASSASVQETQYF.

The genes are TRBV7-9 and TRBJ1-2; possible D gene TRBD1, 5 bases. The V end lost 5 bases, the J end lost 8 bases, and 15 bases lay between the germline ends. Germline-derived CDR1 and CDR2 are SEHNR and FQNEAQ (reference sequence). The CDR3 sequence is 13 residues long. CDR3 nucleotides: TGTGCCAGCAGCCCCCAGGGAATTCGGGGCTACACCTTC. It is translated as CASSPQGIRGYTF. Based on the CDR3 plus reference TRBV7-9 and TRBJ1-2, the full variable domain is DTGVSQNPRHKITKRGQNVTFRCDPISEHNRLYWYRQTLGQGPEFLTYFQNEAQLEKSRLLSDRFSAERPKGSFSTLEIQRTEQGDSAMYLCASSPQGIRGYTFGSGTRLTVV.

The chain carries TRBV21-1 and TRBJ2-1; no check of the table's D call, TRBD1, against the DNA was made. TRBV21-1 is a recognized pseudogene. The CDR3 is made up of 14 amino acids. The CDR3 sequence: CASSKGDSHNEQFF. The CDR3 coding sequence is TGTGCCAGCAGCAAAGGGGACAGCCACAATGAGCAGTTCTTC.